Included here is one TCR beta chain sequence, with context. Its target is unknown. The data stem from a study of identical twins. Study-level results: Models predicted too little out-of-frame TCR alpha sharing in monozygotic twins. Fewer insertions were carried by abundant cord blood beta clonotypes, but none was seen in memory repertoires.

The germline V gene encodes CDR1 SGHDT and CDR2 YYEEEE. V dropped 7 bases and J dropped 0 bases, with 20 bases sitting between them. The CDR3 contains 16 residues. One entry per CDR3 protein results from TCRdb running MiXCR on the 5' RACE reads. The sample lists 200,000 to 250,000 distinct CDR3 sequences, 11% to 15% occurring once. The rearrangement uses TRBV5-6 and TRBJ2-7; D is ambiguous. The specimen was memory (CD45RO+) T cells sorted from blood. The sequence was collected from a woman under 30 in good health. Here the CDR3 reads CASGPGLIWTSYEQYF. In DNA, the CDR3 is TGTGCCAGCGGCCCCGGGCTCATCTGGACCTCCTACGAGCAGTACTTC.